This T cell receptor (beta chain) was recorded in a study of OX40 agonist ivuxolimab in advanced cancers. Method: immunoSEQ multiplex PCR; TCRdb's copy keeps in-frame clones and lacks some. In the table there are approximately 88,000 clones, 88% of which are singletons. Trimming shortened V by 4 bases and J by 5 bases, and 17 bases separated the two germline ends. The germline V gene has CDR1 SGHAT and CDR2 FQNNGV. The CDR3 is 15 residues long. This specimen consisted of CD4+ or CD8+ T cells sorted from blood, obtained in a trial of the OX40 agonist ivuxolimab. The chain uses TRBV11-2 and TRBJ2-5, with TRBD1 as a possible D gene (5 bases). The clonotype was recovered from an adult with an advanced solid tumor such as melanoma, head and neck, liver or kidney cancer. This CDR3 reads CASSSLKGVGETQYF. As DNA, the CDR3 is TGTGCCAGCAGCTCACTAAAAGGGGTAGGGGAGACCCAGTACTTC.